The entry below gives a single T cell receptor beta chain sequence along with its context. This clone was recorded once. Its antigen specificity is not known. Base qualities are not recorded, but no much larger clone differs from it by a single base. Ends trimmed: V by 8 bases, J by 3 bases; bases unmatched to a gene: 10. The CDR3, from cysteine to phenylalanine, totals 15 residues. Only CDR3 DNA remains: 45 bases, in frame from the first base. CDR1 and CDR2 are read off the germline V gene as ENHRY and SYGVKD. Each clonotype received, on average, roughly 9.6x coverage in deep resolution sequencing performed on a MiSeq, where the target depth lay between 1 in 1 million and 1 in 200,000 T cells. The immunoSEQ hsTCRB Kit was used to generate TCR beta libraries. The published analysis was carried out like this. ImmunoSEQ Data Assistant and ImmunoSEQ Analyzer were used for data analysis, and V, D and J genes were assigned according to IMGT definitions. Clonality, with values ranging from 0 to 1, was calculated as one minus the normalized Shannon entropy of productive rearrangement frequencies. Only overrepresented clonotypes making up at least 0.05% of each patient's repertoire were included in the public clonotype analysis. Thirteen age-matched healthy donor repertoires from immuneACCESS served as clonality controls. The source is immuneACCESS, and TCRdb retained only in-frame sequences with V and J called. Part of the clones is not carried over; for the studies checked, unresolved V genes explain less than half of this, and the remainder is unexplained. V and J calls and clone size are given by that table; D and trimming were obtained from the DNA. The sample profile shows approximately 170,000 clones; 70% to 90% of them were found once. The top ten hold approximately 3% of the sample.

Interpreted using the paper, the time point label stands for: progressive disease on ibrutinib. Approximately 2 micrograms of genomic DNA were extracted from cryopreserved PBMCs for TCR beta library preparation. Longitudinal blood samples from CLL patients on ibrutinib monotherapy underwent high-throughput TCR beta sequencing. Patients were enrolled in a phase 2 open-label single-center ibrutinib monotherapy trial. This sample was included in a study of cytotoxic CD8 clonotypes in ibrutinib-treated CLL (dated by TCRdb to 2020 to 2023). Notes on the research overall: The cohort included roughly 15 treatment-naive and ten to eleven relapsed/refractory patients; approximately 17 were IGHV unmutated. Responses were partial in around 25 patients and complete in 2; after median approximately 69 months follow-up, around 15 stayed in remission and some twelve progressed. Samples at response were collected after a median of approximately twelve months of treatment, with a range of roughly 6 to 40 months. An average of around 250,000 productive templates and 80,000 to 95,000 productive rearrangements was obtained per sample. Of the 86 people in the trial, around 25 had longitudinal samples available. Cryopreserved peripheral blood mononuclear cells were collected at three points: before therapy, at response, and at either sustained remission or disease progression. Every remission and progressive disease sample was obtained while ibrutinib was still being received by the patients. What the authors observed across the whole study: Public clonotypes were found to be uncommon and were observed to contract or remain stable during treatment; the increase in clonality was shown to reflect expansion of private clonotypes at ibrutinib response. At ibrutinib response clonality went up, during sustained remission it held steady, and at progression it dropped back toward baseline. Lymph node repertoires were not examined, and the timing of sampling was not matched between patients in sustained remission and those whose disease progressed. Baseline clonality exceeded that of age-matched healthy donors and correlated strongly with circulating CD8+ T-cell counts.

The chain is made from TRBV10-3 and TRBJ2-3; TRBD1 lines up with 8 middle nucleotides. Sequencing was performed on PBMCs, taken at disease progression, from a patient treated with ibrutinib. The TCR sequence derives from a human donor with chronic lymphocytic leukemia. The DNA sequence reads TGTGCCATCGGGCTGACAGGGGAGGTGACAGATACGCAGTATTTT. Its amino acids are CAIGLTGEVTDTQYF.